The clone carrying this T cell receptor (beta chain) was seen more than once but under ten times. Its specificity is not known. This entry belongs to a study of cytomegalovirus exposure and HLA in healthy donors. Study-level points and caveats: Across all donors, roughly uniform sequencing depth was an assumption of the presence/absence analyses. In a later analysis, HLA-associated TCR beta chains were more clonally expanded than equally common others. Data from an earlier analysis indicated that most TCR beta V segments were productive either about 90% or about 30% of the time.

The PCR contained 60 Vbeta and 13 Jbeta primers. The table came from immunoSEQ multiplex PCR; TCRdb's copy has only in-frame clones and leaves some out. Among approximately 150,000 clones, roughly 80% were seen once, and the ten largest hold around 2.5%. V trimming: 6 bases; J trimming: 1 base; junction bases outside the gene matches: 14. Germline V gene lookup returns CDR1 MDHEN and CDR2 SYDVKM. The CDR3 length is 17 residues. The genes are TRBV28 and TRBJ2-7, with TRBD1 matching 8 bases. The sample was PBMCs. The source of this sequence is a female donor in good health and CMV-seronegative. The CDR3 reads CASSPRTGRKSSYEQYF. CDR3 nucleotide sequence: TGTGCCAGCAGCCCTCGGACAGGGCGTAAATCATCCTACGAGCAGTACTTC.